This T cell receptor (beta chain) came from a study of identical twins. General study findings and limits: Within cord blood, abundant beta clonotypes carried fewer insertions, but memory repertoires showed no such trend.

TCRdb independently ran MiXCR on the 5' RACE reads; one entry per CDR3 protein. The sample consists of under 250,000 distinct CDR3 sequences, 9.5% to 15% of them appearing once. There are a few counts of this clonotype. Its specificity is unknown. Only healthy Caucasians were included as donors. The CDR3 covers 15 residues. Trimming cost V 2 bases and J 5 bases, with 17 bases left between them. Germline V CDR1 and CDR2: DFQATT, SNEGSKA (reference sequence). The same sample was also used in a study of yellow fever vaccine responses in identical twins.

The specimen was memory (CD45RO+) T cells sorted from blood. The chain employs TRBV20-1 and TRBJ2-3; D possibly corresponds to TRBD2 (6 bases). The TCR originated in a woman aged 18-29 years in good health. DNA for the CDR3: TGCAGTGCTAGAAGGTGGGACCCGGGAGTAGATACGCAGTATTTT. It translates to CSARRWDPGVDTQYF.